The 31 T cell receptor beta chains listed next were all sequenced from one sample in a study of siplizumab effects on memory and regulatory T cells. Repertoires were generated with immunoSEQ multiplex PCR, while TCRdb's copy carries only in-frame clones and drops some. The data show around 65,000 clones, around 80% seen once. Sample: memory CD4+ T cells sorted from blood. These receptors were obtained from a human donor in good health.

The chain is built from TRBV6-6 and TRBJ2-2; D is undetermined. The CDR3 is 15 amino acids. Trimming took 7 bases from V and 3 from J, leaving 15 bases between them. CDR1 is MNHNY, CDR2 SVGAGI, per germline (reference sequence). CDR3 sequence: CASTFRYVDTGELFF. The CDR3 region has the DNA TGTGCCAGCACTTTCCGATACGTGGACACCGGGGAGCTGTTTTTT.

The chain is built from TRBV11-3 and TRBJ2-3; D not certain. The germline V and J ends were trimmed by 1 base and 3 bases, with 11 bases remaining between them. CDR1 is SGHNT and CDR2 is YENEEA in the germline V gene. CDR3 length: 15 residues. The CDR3, as DNA: TGTGCCAGCAGCTTAGGGCTCAAAGAGACAGATACGCAGTATTTT. Residues: CASSLGLKETDTQYF.

The chain is built from TRBV4-2 and TRBJ2-3, with 9 bases matching TRBD2. In germline, CDR1 is LGHNA, CDR2 YNFKEQ. The CDR3 sequence is 17 residues long. V shed 4 bases, J shed 2 bases, and the junction held 10 bases outside the gene matches. The CDR3 region has the DNA TGTGCCAGCAGCCCCGGTAGCGGGGGCCTTAACACAGATACGCAGTATTTT. Translating gives CASSPGSGGLNTDTQYF.

J is TRBJ2-3 and V is TRBV25-1; D possibly matches TRBD1 or TRBD2 (6 bases each). This CDR3 contains 17 residues. CDR1 and CDR2 from the germline V gene are MGHDK and SYGVNS. Between the trimmed V and J ends, which lost 3 bases and 4 bases, there was a span of 20 bases. The CDR3: CASSELLTGRRADTQYF. In nucleotides, the CDR3 is TGTGCCAGCAGTGAGCTTTTGACAGGTCGGAGGGCAGATACGCAGTATTTT.

The chain has TRBV10-2 and TRBJ2-1, with 8 bases identical to TRBD2. This CDR3 spans 14 amino acids. Germline trimming cut 8 bases from V and 10 bases from J; bases unmatched to any gene: 13. Germline V gene lookup returns CDR1 WSHSY and CDR2 SAAADI. CDR3 region: CASGRGGRLGEQFF. In DNA form, the CDR3 reads TGCGCCAGCGGCCGGGGGGGCCGTTTAGGAGAGCAGTTCTTC.

The CDR3 DNA follows: TGTGCCACCAGCAGAGGTGGGGACAGGGGGGCAGATACGCAGTATTTT. Translating it yields CATSRGGDRGADTQYF. The genes are TRBV15 and TRBJ2-3, with 11 positions matching TRBD1. V lost 1 base and J lost 4; bases outside the gene matches: 4. Germline V gives CDR1 LNHNV, CDR2 YYDKDF (reference sequence). There are 16 residues in the CDR3. Together with reference TRBV15 and TRBJ2-3, the CDR3 gives the full variable domain: DAMVIQNPRYQVTQFGKPVTLSCSQTLNHNVMYWYQQKSSQAPKLLFHYYDKDFNNEADTPDNFQSRRPNTSFCFLDIRSPGLGDTAMYLCATSRGGDRGADTQYFGPGTRLTVL.

J is TRBJ2-1 and V is TRBV5-1, with D possibly being TRBD2 (5 bases). V was shortened by 5 bases and J by 7 bases, with 13 bases between the two germline ends. The CDR3 is made up of 13 amino acids. In germline, CDR1 is SGHRS, CDR2 YFSETQ. CDR3: CASSFTSQNEQFF. In nucleotides, the CDR3 is TGCGCCAGCAGTTTTACTAGTCAGAATGAGCAGTTCTTC.

The chain is built from TRBV18 and TRBJ2-3; D is perhaps TRBD2 (6 bases). Germline CDR1 is KGHSH and CDR2 is LQKENI. The CDR3 runs 15 residues. The V end was cut by 1 base, the J end by 1 base, with 9 bases between. The CDR3 loop reads CASSPLGGGTDTQYF. The DNA of the CDR3 is TGTGCCAGCTCACCACTGGGCGGGGGCACAGATACGCAGTATTTT. Variable domain in full (rest from reference TRBV18 and TRBJ2-3): NAGVMQNPRHLVRRRGQEARLRCSPMKGHSHVYWYRQLPEEGLKFMVYLQKENIIDESGMPKERFSAEFPKEGPSILRIQQVVRGDSAAYFCASSPLGGGTDTQYFGPGTRLTVL.

The V gene is TRBV19, the J gene TRBJ1-5, with 7 bases that match TRBD1. The CDR3 loop spans 15 amino acids. The junction had 13 bases not matched to a gene; V was cut back by 9 bases and J by 5 bases. Looked up from germline, CDR1 is LNHDA and CDR2 is SQIVND (reference sequence). The CDR3: CASQRRQGGDQPQHF. CDR3 in DNA: TGTGCCAGCCAGAGACGACAGGGTGGAGATCAGCCCCAGCATTTT.

The rearrangement joins TRBV6-5 to TRBJ2-5, with 10 bases matching TRBD2. This CDR3 contains 14 residues. With V trimmed by 6 bases and J by 5 bases, 6 bases remained unmatched. The V gene's germline CDR1 is MNHEY and CDR2 SVGAGI. The CDR3 loop is CASRGTSERETQYF. The DNA for the CDR3 is TGTGCCAGCAGGGGGACTAGCGAGAGGGAGACCCAGTACTTC.

J is TRBJ1-3 and V is TRBV30, with a tentative D call TRBD1 (5 bases). V was cut by 0 bases and J by 6 bases, with 15 bases left in between. The germline CDR1 and CDR2 sequences are GTSNPN and SVGIG (reference sequence). This CDR3 comprises 15 residues. The CDR3 sequence: CAWSVRRGVVNTIYF. The CDR3 DNA is TGTGCCTGGAGTGTACGTCGGGGGGTAGTAAACACCATATATTTT.

This chain uses TRBV7-2 with TRBJ2-1; 10 nucleotides align to TRBD2. Germline-derived CDR1 and CDR2 are SGHTA and FQGNSA. Trimming took 0 bases from V and 6 from J; bases not matched to a gene: 5. CDR3 length equals 16 residues. The CDR3 is CASSLAQAGGPNEQFF. The CDR3 nucleotides read TGTGCCAGCAGCTTAGCCCAAGCGGGGGGGCCCAATGAGCAGTTCTTC.

The rearrangement links TRBV12-2 to TRBJ1-6; TRBD1 is the table's D call and was not checked against the DNA. TRBV12-2 is assigned pseudogene status. The CDR3 is 19 residues long. The CDR3 DNA reads as TGTGCAAGTCGCGGCTGGCAGGTGCAGGGGACGACCTATAATTCACCCCTCCACTTT. Translation gives CASRGWQVQGTTYNSPLHF.

The rearrangement uses TRBV6-1 and TRBJ1-2; TRBD1 is a possible D gene (6 bases). Trimming left V 6 bases short and J 4 bases short, with 12 bases between. The CDR3 consists of 13 residues. CDR1 and CDR2 from the germline V gene are MNHNS and SASEGT. In DNA form, the CDR3 reads TGTGCCAGCAGGGACGGACAGCGCTATGGCTACACCTTC. This codes for CASRDGQRYGYTF.

This chain uses TRBV6-6 with TRBJ2-5; 9 bases are a match to TRBD1. The tail of the sequence fits TRBJ2-7 better, so the J call may be wrong. The CDR3 contains 14 residues. Looked up from germline, CDR1 is MNHNY and CDR2 is SVGAGI (reference sequence). The CDR3 DNA reads TGTGCCAGCAGGCCCCGGGACAGGGCCTACGAGCAGTACTTC. It codes for CASRPRDRAYEQYF.

The chain employs TRBV7-9 and TRBJ2-5; the D gene is possibly TRBD2 (6 bases). The CDR3 runs 14 residues. CDR1 and CDR2 from the germline V gene are SEHNR and FQNEAQ (reference sequence). V lost 7 bases and J lost 1, with 13 bases in between. CDR3 protein: CASNGGALQETQYF. The CDR3 DNA is TGTGCCAGCAACGGCGGGGCCCTCCAAGAGACCCAGTACTTC.

The chain joins TRBV6-5 to TRBJ1-3; a possible D gene is TRBD1 (6 bases). Germline lookup yields CDR1 MNHEY and CDR2 SVGAGI. The CDR3 is made up of 13 amino acids. V lost 10 bases and J lost 4, with 14 bases in between. The CDR3 sequence is CATAQGRGNTIYF. CDR3 DNA sequence: TGTGCCACCGCCCAGGGGAGGGGAAACACCATATATTTT.

This clone has a single count. The chain has TRBV6-6 and TRBJ2-3; 10 bases are a match to TRBD2. Germline assignment: CDR1 MNHNY and CDR2 SVGAGI (reference sequence). CDR3 length: 16 residues. J lost 0 bases, V lost 11 bases, and 11 bases had no gene match. The CDR3 DNA reads TGTGCCTCGCGAGCTAGCGGGGGTGTTAGCACAGATACGCAGTATTTT. This codes for CASRASGGVSTDTQYF.

The V gene is TRBV6-1, the J gene TRBJ2-7, with unresolved D. In germline, CDR1 is MNHNS, CDR2 SASEGT. The CDR3 contains 10 residues. V was cut by 8 bases and J by 3 bases, with 5 bases left in between. The CDR3 region has the DNA TGTGCCAGCCAAAACTACGAGCAGTACTTC. Amino acid sequence: CASQNYEQYF.

This clone showed up just a few times. V gene TRBV5-5 combines with J gene TRBJ1-1, with unresolved D. Trimming left V 4 bases short and J 8 bases short, with 15 bases between. The germline CDR1 and CDR2 sequences are SGHKS and YYEKEE (reference sequence). The CDR3 totals 13 residues. CDR3 sequence (DNA): TGTGCCAGCAGCCCCCCCCATCCACGCGAAGCTTTCTTT. It yields the protein CASSPPHPREAFF.

The chain has TRBV11-3 and TRBJ2-3, with a possible D match to TRBD2 (5 bases). The V gene lost 4 bases and the J gene lost 0 bases, with 11 bases spanning the gap. Germline V gene data show CDR1 as SGHNT and CDR2 as YENEEA. The CDR3 is made up of 15 amino acids. CDR3 amino acids: CASSSGDQSTDTQYF. DNA of the CDR3: TGTGCCAGCAGCTCCGGGGATCAAAGCACAGATACGCAGTATTTT.

This rearrangement joins TRBV19 to TRBJ2-5; 7 bases align to TRBD1. This CDR3 contains 14 residues. Germline lookup yields CDR1 LNHDA and CDR2 SQIVND (reference sequence). After removal of 8 bases from V and 5 bases from J, the junction contained 11 bases not matched to a gene. The CDR3 is CASRSGGSGETQYF. For the CDR3, the DNA is TGTGCCAGTCGATCAGGGGGAAGTGGGGAGACCCAGTACTTC.

The chain links TRBV19 to TRBJ1-2; TRBD1 matches at 7 bases. V dropped 6 bases and J dropped 1; count of bases not matched to a gene: 8. There are 15 residues in the CDR3. From germline, CDR1 is LNHDA and CDR2 SQIVND (reference sequence). The CDR3 DNA reads TGTGCCAGTAGCGACAGGGCGAGAGGTAACTATGGCTACACCTTC. This encodes CASSDRARGNYGYTF.

The V gene is TRBV29-1, the J gene TRBJ2-7; the match to TRBD1 covers 9 bases. Germline V gene sequence: CDR1 SQVTM, CDR2 ANQGSEA. The J segment lost 7 bases and the V segment lost 5 bases, leaving 9 bases of the junction unmatched. The CDR3 has 13 residues. CDR3 loop: CSVKGTGNREQYF. The CDR3 region has the DNA TGCAGCGTTAAAGGGACAGGGAATAGGGAGCAGTACTTC.

The CDR3 bases are TGCGCCAGCAGCCACAAAGCAGATACGCAGTATTTT. Its translation is CASSHKADTQYF. The V gene is TRBV5-1, the J gene TRBJ2-3; no clear D. Trimming shortened V by 4 bases and J by 4 bases, and 7 bases separated the two germline ends. CDR1 and CDR2 from the germline V gene are SGHRS and YFSETQ. The CDR3 is 12 amino acids.

This rearrangement joins TRBV27 to TRBJ1-5; 12 bases map to TRBD1. Trimming at V came to 5 bases and at J to 6 bases, leaving 5 bases not matched to a gene. The germline V gene has CDR1 MNHEY and CDR2 SMNVEV (reference sequence). This CDR3 comprises 15 residues. CDR3 DNA: TGTGCCAGCAGTGTCGGGACAGGGGGCGGTCAGCCCCAGCATTTT. This sequence encodes CASSVGTGGGQPQHF.

The rearrangement joins TRBV28 to TRBJ2-4; D is unclear. The CDR3 is made up of 16 amino acids. Trimming took off 4 bases at V and 6 bases at J, with 19 bases between the two ends. The germline CDR1 and CDR2 sequences are MDHEN and SYDVKM. Written as DNA, the CDR3 is TGTGCCAGCAGTTCGCCACCGGGCCCCACTTCAAACATTCAGTACTTC. Translating it yields CASSSPPGPTSNIQYF. Variable domain in full (rest from reference TRBV28 and TRBJ2-4): DVKVTQSSRYLVKRTGEKVFLECVQDMDHENMFWYRQDPGLGLRLIYFSYDVKMKEKGDIPEGYSVSREKKERFSLILESASTNQTSMYLCASSSPPGPTSNIQYFGAGTRLSVL.

This chain's CDR3 is CASSVGGSSYGYTF. The DNA for the CDR3 is TGTGCCAGCAGCGTCGGGGGCAGCTCCTATGGCTACACCTTC. The chain uses TRBV9 and TRBJ1-2, with a possible D match to TRBD1 (6 bases). Trimming cost V 2 bases and J 4 bases, with 12 bases left between them. CDR3 length equals 14 residues. CDR1 is SGDLS and CDR2 is YYNGEE in the germline V gene.

The V call is TRBV19, the J call TRBJ1-5; 7 bases align to TRBD1. This CDR3 contains 16 residues. Looked up from germline, CDR1 is LNHDA and CDR2 is SQIVND (reference sequence). The V gene end was trimmed by 8 bases and the J gene end by 0 bases; junction bases not matched to a gene: 10. The CDR3 reads CASGGQRGPSNQPQHF. The CDR3, as DNA: TGTGCCAGTGGGGGCCAAAGGGGGCCTAGCAATCAGCCCCAGCATTTT. Based on the CDR3 plus reference TRBV19 and TRBJ1-5, the full variable domain is DGGITQSPKYLFRKEGQNVTLSCEQNLNHDAMYWYRQDPGQGLRLIYYSQIVNDFQKGDIAEGYSVSREKKESFPLTVTSAQKNPTAFYLCASGGQRGPSNQPQHFGDGTRLSIL.

The chain carries TRBV19 and TRBJ1-2, with D hard to call. Per germline, CDR1 LNHDA and CDR2 SQIVND (reference sequence). The CDR3 covers 17 residues. Trimming took off 0 bases at V and 4 bases at J, with 18 bases between the two ends. The CDR3 DNA reads TGTGCCAGTAGTATAGAAGGGTACGCAGGCGACCTCTATGGCTACACCTTC. It encodes CASSIEGYAGDLYGYTF.

This rearrangement joins TRBV7-8 to TRBJ1-2; a weak D match, TRBD1 (5 bases). Between the trimmed V and J ends, which lost 5 bases and 5 bases, there was a span of 15 bases. The CDR3 extends over 14 amino acids. Germline CDR1 reads SGHVS; CDR2 reads FQNEAQ. The chain's CDR3 is CASSHRGGVYGYTF. In DNA, the CDR3 is TGTGCCAGCAGCCACCGCGGGGGAGTTTATGGCTACACCTTC. Variable domain in full (rest from reference TRBV7-8 and TRBJ1-2): GAGVSQSPRYKVAKRGQDVALRCDPISGHVSLFWYQQALGQGPEFLTYFQNEAQLDKSGLPSDRFFAERPEGSVSTLKIQRTQQEDSAVYLCASSHRGGVYGYTFGSGTRLTVV.